Reported below is one T cell receptor beta chain. Authors' analysis steps: Nucleated cell number was recorded as an estimate derived from reference gene primer amplification. Here immunoSEQ multiplex PCR was the method, and the copy in TCRdb shows in-frame clones only, minus some. V and J calls and clone size are given by that table; D and trimming were obtained from the DNA. The table shows some 350,000 clones, with around 90% occurring only once. The record originates from a study of blood T cell repertoires in COVID-19. Study information: Spain, Italy and the United States supplied samples that represented acute and convalescent COVID-19. The analysed material was cDNA or gDNA that came from T cells, B-cell-depleted T cells, or PBMCs.

CDR1 and CDR2 (germline): MDHEN, SYDVKM. CDR3 length: 13 amino acids. The V end lost 6 bases, the J end lost 9 bases, and 15 bases lay between the germline ends. The V gene is TRBV28, the J gene TRBJ2-1; possibly TRBD2 for D (5 bases). Sequencing input: peripheral blood. The receptor's source is a young man with active or convalescent COVID-19. CDR3 region: CASRKDEGSEQFF. The CDR3 coding sequence is TGTGCCAGCAGAAAAGATGAGGGAAGTGAGCAGTTCTTC.